This record concerns one T cell receptor (beta chain) sequence. Sequencing used immunoSEQ v3. Profiling relied on immunoSEQ multiplex PCR, and the TCRdb table lists in-frame clones only, not all of them. This table has about 59,000 clones, about 73% appearing once. Time point specified: pre-treatment sample, taken before nivolumab and TIL therapy. Patients were adults with stage 4 NSCLC. This sample is drawn from a study of TIL therapy for anti-PD-1-resistant metastatic lung cancer. The receptor was isolated from a person between 25 and 79 years old with non-small cell lung cancer. The specimen comprised blood, sampled at baseline.

The CDR3 bases are TGTGCCAGCAGTGAAATCAAAGGGAATGAGCAGTTCTTC. Its translation is CASSEIKGNEQFF. The chain combines TRBV25-1 with TRBJ2-1; D is unresolved. This CDR3 has 13 amino acids. CDR1 and CDR2 from the germline V gene are MGHDK and SYGVNS. Trimming took off 2 bases at V and 7 bases at J, with 9 bases between the two ends.